These 14 T cell receptor beta chains share one sample of origin, sequenced in a study of blood T cell repertoires in COVID-19. The assay was immunoSEQ multiplex PCR, and TCRdb's table has in-frame clones only and misses some. Among more than 120,000 clones, around nine tenths were seen once, and the ten largest hold around 8.3%. Sequencing was performed on peripheral blood. These receptors were taken from a woman in her 50s with active or convalescent COVID-19.

The rearrangement uses TRBV4-3 and TRBJ1-3; no firm D call. CDR1 LGHNA and CDR2 YSLEER come from the germline V gene. V gave up 4 bases and J gave up 0 bases, with 13 bases separating them. The CDR3 spans 16 residues. CDR3 residues: CASSPTTGSSGNTIYF. The CDR3 DNA reads as TGCGCCAGCAGCCCGACGACGGGTAGCTCTGGAAACACCATATATTTT.

The rearrangement links TRBV21-1 to TRBJ1-5; TRBD1 is the table's D call, not checked against the DNA. TRBV21-1 is an annotated pseudogene. The CDR3 is made up of 19 amino acids. The CDR3 DNA follows: TGTGCCAGCAGCCCCCGAGTGAGGGACAGGGAGGAAGGCAATCAGCCCCAGCATTTT. Translation: CASSPRVRDREEGNQPQHF.

Remarks on this clone: Other DNA sequences in this sample translate to the same CDR3. The V call is TRBV28, the J call TRBJ1-2; the D is unclear. The CDR3 sequence is 11 residues long. Trimming left V 4 bases short and J 2 bases short, with 2 bases between. Germline assignment: CDR1 MDHEN and CDR2 SYDVKM. CDR3 protein: CASSSNYGYTF. The CDR3 nucleotides are TGTGCCAGCAGTTCAAACTATGGCTACACCTTC.

CDR3 sequence reads: CASSFPPGTGGELFF. The CDR3 coding sequence is TGTGCCAGCAGTTTTCCGCCTGGTACGGGCGGGGAGCTGTTTTTT. This rearrangement joins TRBV4-2 to TRBJ2-2, with D unclear. The length of the CDR3 is 15 residues. Trimming took off 6 bases at V and 7 bases at J, with 18 bases between the two ends. The germline gives CDR1 LGHNA, CDR2 YNFKEQ.

The chain employs TRBV4-3 and TRBJ2-7; TRBD1 might be the D (6 bases). The CDR3 is made up of 18 amino acids. Per germline, CDR1 LGHNA and CDR2 YSLEER. With 0 bases removed from V and 4 bases from J, the gap between germline ends came to 22 bases. CDR3 amino acids: CASSQDLGGAGLIYEQYF. As DNA, the CDR3 is TGCGCCAGCAGCCAAGATCTTGGGGGCGCAGGATTAATTTACGAGCAGTACTTC.

The V gene is TRBV7-8, the J gene TRBJ1-1, with D maybe TRBD1 (6 bases). The CDR3 contains 18 residues. Germline-derived CDR1 and CDR2 are SGHVS and FQNEAQ. The ends were cut back, 6 bases at V and 1 base at J, with 24 bases in the middle. This CDR3 is CASSIMAPWTDSNTEAFF. The CDR3 DNA follows: TGTGCCAGCAGTATCATGGCCCCTTGGACAGACTCGAACACTGAAGCTTTCTTT.

The V and J genes are TRBV6-6 and TRBJ1-2; the match to TRBD1 covers 11 bases. V was clipped by 5 bases and J by 4 bases; unmatched bases: 12. Germline loops: CDR1 MNHNY, CDR2 SVGAGI (reference sequence). The CDR3 consists of 17 residues. The CDR3 is CASSPRTGGAGSYGYTF. DNA of the CDR3: TGTGCCAGCAGTCCCAGGACAGGGGGCGCGGGTAGCTATGGCTACACCTTC.

The V and J genes are TRBV11-1 and TRBJ1-4; D gene uncertain. V was pared by 1 base and J by 5 bases, with 8 bases between. CDR1 and CDR2 (germline): SGHAT, FQDESV (reference sequence). CDR3 length: 14 residues. The CDR3 DNA reads as TGTGCCAGCAGCTTAGATAACTTCAATGAAAAACTGTTTTTT. This codes for CASSLDNFNEKLFF.

The CDR3 region is CASSPPLASTDTQYF. The CDR3 DNA is TGTGCCAGCTCACCACCGCTGGCTAGCACAGATACGCAGTATTTT. V is TRBV18 and J is TRBJ2-3; the D is unclear. The germline V gene has CDR1 KGHSH and CDR2 LQKENI. Trimming cost V 0 bases and J 0 bases, with 7 bases left between them. The CDR3 totals 15 residues.

This chain joins TRBV7-9 and TRBJ2-6; D might be TRBD2 (6 bases). CDR3 length equals 16 residues. Trimming stripped 4 bases from V and 4 bases from J, with 14 bases between. Germline CDR1 SEHNR, CDR2 FQNEAQ (reference sequence). CDR3: CASSSIGGKGANVLTF. The CDR3 region has the DNA TGTGCCAGCAGCTCCATCGGGGGTAAAGGGGCCAACGTCCTGACTTTC.

The chain couples TRBV11-2 to TRBJ1-2; 7 positions match TRBD1. Unmatched junction bases numbered 7, after V lost 5 bases and J lost 7 bases. Germline-derived CDR1 and CDR2 are SGHAT and FQNNGV. This CDR3 has 13 amino acids. Written as DNA, the CDR3 is TGTGCCAGCAGCCCCCAGGGGGTAGGTGGCTACACCTTC. Its translation is CASSPQGVGGYTF.

This clone appeared a single time. The chain joins TRBV19 to TRBJ2-2; no clear D gene. V was trimmed by 6 bases and J by 3 bases, leaving 8 bases between them. Germline V gene data show CDR1 as LNHDA and CDR2 as SQIVND (reference sequence). The CDR3 contains 13 residues. This chain's CDR3 is CASRPDYTGELFF. In nucleotides, the CDR3 is TGTGCCAGTAGGCCAGATTACACCGGGGAGCTGTTTTTT.

The chain has TRBV6-4 and TRBJ2-1; tentatively, D is TRBD2 (6 bases). CDR3 length: 15 amino acids. Germline assignment: CDR1 MRHNA and CDR2 SNTAGT. Trimming took 4 bases from V and 0 from J, leaving 10 bases between them. The CDR3 loop reads CASSARTNSYNEQFF. DNA for the CDR3: TGTGCCAGCAGTGCCCGGACTAACTCCTACAATGAGCAGTTCTTC.

J is TRBJ1-4 and V is TRBV7-8; 12 bases map to TRBD1. The CDR3 is 19 residues long. V shed 1 base and J 8 bases; nucleotides not matched to a gene: 14. The V gene's germline CDR1 is SGHVS and CDR2 FQNEAQ. CDR3 sequence (DNA): TGTGCCAGCAGCTTAGGGGTTCGGGGACAGGGGGCTACCCAGGAAAAACTGTTTTTT. Encoded protein: CASSLGVRGQGATQEKLFF.